Below, 27 T cell receptor beta chains from the same sample are listed, as sequenced in a study of T cells in Graves' hyperthyroidism and ophthalmopathy. There were TCR beta CDR3 regions amplified from RNA transcripts. First-round RT-PCR with HTBI primers amplified the TCR CDR3 region. TCRdb processed the multiplex PCR reads anew with MiXCR; each CDR3 protein has one entry. The sample holds 550,000 to 800,000 distinct CDR3 sequences, around 15% seen once. The sequenced material came from blood. The receptors derive from a middle-aged man with Graves' hyperthyroidism.

This clonotype was seen ten or more times. This sequence joins TRBV6-2 or TRBV6-3 and TRBJ2-1; 8 bases fit TRBD2. Unmatched junction bases numbered 14, after V lost 5 bases and J lost 8 bases. This CDR3 is built from 16 residues. Per the germline V gene, CDR1 is MNHEY and CDR2 is SVGEGT. The CDR3 coding sequence is TGTGCCAGCAGTCCCCCGAGGAGCGGGAGTAGGGATGAGCAGTTCTTC. The encoded protein is CASSPPRSGSRDEQFF.

There are many counts of this clonotype. The chain couples TRBV2 to TRBJ2-7, with 8 bases that match TRBD1. V was pared by 6 bases and J by 3 bases, with 10 bases of the junction left unmatched. Germline CDR1 reads SNHLY; CDR2 reads FYNNEI. CDR3 length: 15 amino acids. CDR3 sequence (DNA): TGTGCCAGCAGGGACGCGGGACAGGAGGGCTACGAGCAGTACTTC. Its translation: CASRDAGQEGYEQYF. Full variable domain (rest looked up from reference TRBV2 and TRBJ2-7): EPEVTQTPSHQVTQMGQEVILRCVPISNHLYFYWYRQILGQKVEFLVSFYNNEISEKSEIFDDQFSVERPDGSNFTLKIRSTKLEDSAMYFCASRDAGQEGYEQYFGPGTRLTVT.

This clonotype came up a few times. CDR3 loop: CAWSRDVDTQYF. The CDR3 nucleotides read TGTGCCTGGAGTCGAGACGTAGATACGCAGTATTTT. The chain uses TRBV30 and TRBJ2-3; no definite D call. Germline V gene lookup returns CDR1 GTSNPN and CDR2 SVGIG (reference sequence). With 2 bases removed from V and 5 bases from J, the gap between germline ends came to 8 bases. This CDR3 spans 12 amino acids.

This clonotype has a handful of counts. The chain employs TRBV7-6 and TRBJ2-7, with 7 bases fitting TRBD1. V trimming: 7 bases; J trimming: 6 bases; junction bases outside the gene matches: 9. Germline V gene lookup returns CDR1 SGHVS and CDR2 FNYEAQ. This CDR3 has 13 amino acids. The chain's CDR3 is CASNPAAGGEQYF. For the CDR3, the DNA is TGTGCCAGCAACCCGGCGGCAGGGGGCGAGCAGTACTTC. The full variable domain, rest sourced from reference TRBV7-6 and TRBJ2-7, is GAGVSQSPRYKVTKRGQDVALRCDPISGHVSLYWYRQALGQGPEFLTYFNYEAQQDKSGLPNDRFSAERPEGSISTLTIQRTEQRDSAMYRCASNPAAGGEQYFGPGTRLTVT.

There are many counts of this clonotype. This chain connects TRBV2 to TRBJ2-1, with TRBD2 identical over 7 bases. The CDR3 spans 15 residues. Losses at the gene ends were 1 base for V and 5 bases for J; bases not matched to a gene: 5. Germline values: CDR1 SNHLY, CDR2 FYNNEI. In DNA form, the CDR3 reads TGTGCCAGCAGTGAAGGGCTAGCGGAGAACAATGAGCAGTTCTTC. This gives the protein CASSEGLAENNEQFF.

This clonotype turned up a few times. The chain couples TRBV11-1 to TRBJ2-6, with no clear D. The germline CDR1 and CDR2 sequences are SGHAT and FQDESV (reference sequence). The V end was cut by 7 bases, the J end by 0 bases, with 19 bases between. CDR3 length: 18 residues. CDR3 in DNA: TGTGCCAGCAATCCCAAGTGGGCCGCTAGCTCTGGGGCCAACGTCCTGACTTTC. Protein: CASNPKWAASSGANVLTF.

This clonotype was picked up a small number of times. The chain has TRBV9 and TRBJ2-7; D uncertain. The CDR3 extends over 14 amino acids. Trimming stripped 0 bases from V and 3 bases from J, with 10 bases between. CDR1 and CDR2 (germline): SGDLS, YYNGEE. CDR3 in amino acids: CASSVGHGGYEQYF. The CDR3 nucleotides are TGTGCCAGCAGCGTAGGGCACGGCGGCTACGAGCAGTACTTC.

This clonotype was detected a few times. The rearrangement uses TRBV6-1 and TRBJ2-1; D is perhaps TRBD2 (5 bases). The CDR3 contains 14 residues. Trimming took off 6 bases at V and 2 bases at J, with 11 bases between the two ends. CDR1 is MNHNS, CDR2 SASEGT, per germline. CDR3 loop: CASSEGHPYNEQFF. The CDR3 DNA follows: TGTGCCAGCAGCGAGGGCCACCCCTACAATGAGCAGTTCTTC.

This clonotype was seen ten or more times. The genes are TRBV12-3 or TRBV12-4 and TRBJ2-7; D is undetermined. CDR3 length: 13 residues. Deletions cut 2 bases from V and 7 bases from J, with 12 bases between. The CDR3: CASSLIGRREQYF. The CDR3 nucleotides are TGTGCCAGCAGTTTAATCGGCCGAAGAGAGCAGTACTTC.

The rearrangement joins TRBV7-8 to TRBJ2-4; D is unclear. CDR3 length: 11 residues. In germline, CDR1 is SGHVS, CDR2 FQNEAQ. Trimming took 4 bases from V and 9 from J, leaving 7 bases between them. The CDR3 sequence is CASSSGPIQYF. CDR3 in DNA: TGTGCCAGCAGCTCCGGTCCCATTCAGTACTTC.

The chain combines TRBV27 with TRBJ1-1, with D maybe TRBD1 (5 bases). V lost 8 bases and J 1 base, leaving 11 bases between the germline ends. The CDR3 is 13 residues long. CDR1 and CDR2 (germline): MNHEY, SMNVEV (reference sequence). The CDR3 DNA sequence: TGTGCCAGCGGTCCGGACAAGAACACTGAAGCTTTCTTT. Protein: CASGPDKNTEAFF.

The chain joins TRBV29-1 to TRBJ2-2, with TRBD2 matching over 11 bases. The V and J ends lost 7 bases and 3 bases, in that order; junction bases with no gene match: 4. CDR1 SQVTM and CDR2 ANQGSEA come from the germline V gene. The CDR3 is 14 residues long. As DNA, the CDR3 is TGCAGCGGGCTAGCGGGAGGCTACACCGGGGAGCTGTTTTTT. It codes for CSGLAGGYTGELFF.

This clonotype was counted at least ten times. The V call is TRBV10-3, the J call TRBJ2-5, with a possible D match to TRBD1 (6 bases). V was clipped by 6 bases and J by 7 bases, with 24 bases between them. Per germline, CDR1 ENHRY and CDR2 SYGVKD. The length of the CDR3 is 16 residues. DNA for the CDR3: TGTGCCATCAGCCCTATCCGGGACGCCCGAGGGGGGACCCAGTACTTC. This codes for CAISPIRDARGGTQYF.

As concerns this clonotype: This may be a read error, as it is one base from a much larger clone. This chain uses TRBV11-2 with TRBJ2-1, with TRBD1 as a possible D gene (6 bases). Trimming cost V 4 bases and J 9 bases, with 13 bases left between them. Germline assignment: CDR1 SGHAT and CDR2 FQNNGV. CDR3 length: 13 amino acids. CDR3 region: CASSWGRGGEQFF. In DNA, the CDR3 is TGTGCCAGCAGCTGGGGCAGGGGTGGTGAGCAGTTCTTC.

V usage is TRBV27 and J usage is TRBJ1-5, with TRBD1 matching 9 bases. Unmatched junction bases numbered 7, after V lost 4 bases and J lost 6 bases. This CDR3 is built from 15 residues. CDR1 is MNHEY, CDR2 SMNVEV, per germline (reference sequence). In DNA, the CDR3 is TGTGCCAGCAGTTCATCCGGGACAGGGTCTCAGCCCCAGCATTTT. Translated: CASSSSGTGSQPQHF.

This clonotype has a count of ten or more. The V call is TRBV11-1, the J call TRBJ1-6; perhaps TRBD1 as D (5 bases). The CDR3 is made up of 15 amino acids. From germline, CDR1 is SGHAT and CDR2 FQDESV (reference sequence). Trimming shortened V by 6 bases and J by 7 bases, and 16 bases separated the two germline ends. In nucleotides, the CDR3 is TGTGCCAGCAGTTATACCGGGACGGTAAATTCACCCCTCCACTTT. Encoded protein: CASSYTGTVNSPLHF.

This clonotype was seen ten or more times. The rearrangement links TRBV28 to TRBJ2-1, with 13 bases lining up with TRBD2. CDR3 length: 16 amino acids. Trimming removed 4 bases from V and 6 bases from J; junction bases left unmatched: 6. Germline CDR1 MDHEN, CDR2 SYDVKM. The CDR3 DNA reads as TGTGCCAGCAGTTCGCCGGGACTAGCGGGATTCAATGAGCAGTTCTTC. Its protein product is CASSSPGLAGFNEQFF.

This clonotype was recorded a few times. This rearrangement joins TRBV7-9 to TRBJ2-2; D might be TRBD1 (6 bases). CDR3 length: 16 residues. Trimming removed 5 bases from V and 6 bases from J, with 19 bases in between. CDR1 is SEHNR, CDR2 FQNEAQ, per germline (reference sequence). In DNA form, the CDR3 reads TGTGCCAGCAGCACTCCCCGACAGGCCCCCGCCGGGGAGCTGTTTTTT. Translated, it gives CASSTPRQAPAGELFF.

This clonotype was seen only once. For the CDR3, the DNA is TGTGCCAGCAGCTTGTACGGGGAGGGGACCCAGTACTTC. As protein: CASSLYGEGTQYF. This sequence joins TRBV5-4 and TRBJ2-5; 7 bases are a match to TRBD2. Trimming removed 1 base from V and 7 bases from J; junction bases left unmatched: 4. The CDR3 has 13 amino acids. Germline CDR1 reads SGHNT; CDR2 reads YYREEE (reference sequence).

CDR3 sequence (DNA): TGTGCCAGCAGCTTGGCCCTAGCGGGAGTTAATGAGCAGTACTTC. It codes for CASSLALAGVNEQYF. The V gene is TRBV5-4, the J gene TRBJ2-7; 10 bases agree with TRBD2. Germline CDR1 SGHNT, CDR2 YYREEE (reference sequence). J was trimmed by 7 bases and V by 0 bases; bases with no gene match: 7. The CDR3 loop spans 15 amino acids. Full variable domain (outside the CDR3, taken from reference TRBV5-4 and TRBJ2-7): ETGVTQSPTHLIKTRGQQVTLRCSSQSGHNTVSWYQQALGQGPQFIFQYYREEENGRGNFPPRFSGLQFPNYSSELNVNALELDDSALYLCASSLALAGVNEQYFGPGTRLTVT.

In its sample, this clonotype was seen many times. This rearrangement joins TRBV6-2 or TRBV6-3 to TRBJ2-7, with D uncertain. This CDR3 region has 15 residues. Per the germline V gene, CDR1 is MNHEY and CDR2 is SVGEGT. Trimming pared 1 base from V and 3 bases from J, leaving 13 bases between. CDR3 coding DNA: TGTGCCAGCAGTTACTTGGCAGACTCCGACTACGAGCAGTACTTC. This translates into CASSYLADSDYEQYF.

The chain links TRBV2 to TRBJ2-7; maybe TRBD2 (7 bases). This CDR3 region has 14 residues. The V end lost 4 bases, the J end lost 4 bases, and 14 bases lay between the germline ends. The V gene's germline CDR1 is SNHLY and CDR2 FYNNEI. The CDR3 coding sequence is TGTGCCAGCAGTGCGGTCGGGGGGCCGTACGAGCAGTACTTC. Its translation is CASSAVGGPYEQYF.

The chain recombines TRBV19 with TRBJ1-1, with D tentatively TRBD1 (5 bases). Germline lookup yields CDR1 LNHDA and CDR2 SQIVND (reference sequence). The CDR3 is made up of 16 amino acids. V was clipped by 5 bases and J by 1 base, with 17 bases between them. The CDR3 loop is CASSSRVRQGNTEAFF. The CDR3 nucleotides are TGTGCCAGTAGTTCGCGGGTGAGGCAGGGGAACACTGAAGCTTTCTTT.

This clonotype came up many times. The chain carries TRBV12-3 or TRBV12-4 and TRBJ2-3; 10 positions match TRBD2. V was clipped by 5 bases and J by 0 bases; unmatched bases: 5. The CDR3 totals 16 residues. In DNA form, the CDR3 reads TGTGCCAGCAGTGACATACTAGCGGGAAGCACAGATACGCAGTATTTT. The encoded protein is CASSDILAGSTDTQYF.

This clonotype was recorded at least ten times. V is TRBV10-3 and J is TRBJ1-1; D perhaps matches TRBD1 (6 bases). Trimming removed 2 bases at V and 4 bases at J, with 14 bases between. The CDR3 is 15 amino acids. Looked up from germline, CDR1 is ENHRY and CDR2 is SYGVKD. CDR3 in DNA: TGTGCCATCAGTGAGACGGGGGCCACGGGCACTGAAGCTTTCTTT. Amino acid sequence: CAISETGATGTEAFF.

This clonotype was detected ten times or more. The V and J genes are TRBV20-1 and TRBJ2-3; TRBD1 might be the D (6 bases). Trimming removed 6 bases at V and 5 bases at J, with 9 bases between. The CDR3 has 11 residues. Germline values: CDR1 DFQATT, CDR2 SNEGSKA (reference sequence). The CDR3 DNA sequence: TGCAGTGCACTCAGGGGAGATACGCAGTATTTT. This sequence encodes CSALRGDTQYF.

The chain couples TRBV20-1 to TRBJ2-1, with D possibly being TRBD1 or TRBD2 (5 bases each). V gave up 1 base and J gave up 0 bases, with 10 bases separating them. The CDR3 covers 15 residues. In germline, CDR1 is DFQATT, CDR2 SNEGSKA (reference sequence). CDR3 sequence (DNA): TGCAGTGCTAGAGGACCAGGGAGCTCCTACAATGAGCAGTTCTTC. Its protein is CSARGPGSSYNEQFF.